The 23 T cell receptor beta chains reported below all come from one sample, sequenced in a study of control samples from healthy donors and cancer patients. This table comes from immunoSEQ multiplex PCR, and its TCRdb copy is limited to in-frame clones, with some not included. The table records some 150,000 clones, 89% of them present only once. The specimen was blood. These receptors were taken from a man aged 25 to 45 in good health.

This chain connects TRBV5-1 to TRBJ1-6; D gene unclear. CDR1 is SGHRS, CDR2 YFSETQ, per germline. The CDR3 length is 15 residues. V was cut by 0 bases and J by 10 bases, with 14 bases left in between. This CDR3 is CASSLAGGDRSPLHF. As DNA, the CDR3 is TGCGCCAGCAGCTTGGCCGGTGGGGATCGCTCACCCCTCCACTTT.

This clone was detected once. The genes are TRBV18 and TRBJ1-2; D gene unclear. The CDR3 sequence is 15 residues long. Trimming left V 3 bases short and J 4 bases short, with 15 bases between. CDR1 KGHSH and CDR2 LQKENI come from the germline V gene. In nucleotides, the CDR3 is TGTGCCAGCTCACCTTATGGGGATATAGGCTATGGCTACACCTTC. Residues: CASSPYGDIGYGYTF.

The chain combines TRBV15 with TRBJ2-3, with D tentatively TRBD1 or TRBD2 (7 bases each). The CDR3 length is 13 residues. Per germline, CDR1 LNHNV and CDR2 YYDKDF (reference sequence). V lost 4 bases, J lost 8 bases, and 13 bases lay in between. The CDR3 nucleotides read TGTGCCACCAGCACGCAGGGGGGGACTACGCAGTATTTT. Translating it yields CATSTQGGTTQYF.

This chain links TRBV11-2 with TRBJ2-7, with 9 bases that match TRBD1. Trimming removed 2 bases from V and 1 base from J; junction bases left unmatched: 9. Germline loops: CDR1 SGHAT, CDR2 FQNNGV. The CDR3 consists of 17 residues. CDR3 sequence reads: CASSLRSGTGTSYEQYF. The DNA for the CDR3 is TGTGCCAGCAGCTTAAGATCCGGGACAGGGACGTCCTACGAGCAGTACTTC.

The chain links TRBV6-1 to TRBJ1-6, with D unclear. Germline CDR1 reads MNHNS; CDR2 reads SASEGT. The CDR3 loop spans 19 amino acids. Deletions cut 3 bases from V and 5 bases from J, with 23 bases between. The CDR3 DNA follows: TGTGCCAGCAGTGAGGGTCGCGACCGACATACGACAAATAATTCACCCCTCCACTTT. Protein: CASSEGRDRHTTNNSPLHF.

The CDR3 bases are TGTGCCAGCAGCAAAGGGACAGGGCTCGAGCAGTACTTC. It yields the protein CASSKGTGLEQYF. The chain recombines TRBV14 with TRBJ2-7; 9 positions match TRBD1. The CDR3 has 13 amino acids. V dropped 5 bases and J dropped 6; count of bases not matched to a gene: 5. Germline CDR1 is SGHDN and CDR2 is FVKESK.

V usage is TRBV6-1 and J usage is TRBJ2-7, with 8 bases fitting TRBD2. The V gene end was trimmed by 0 bases and the J gene end by 2 bases; junction bases not matched to a gene: 9. The CDR3 covers 17 residues. Germline CDR1 is MNHNS and CDR2 is SASEGT. CDR3 region: CASSEALVAGKPYEQYF. The CDR3 DNA sequence: TGTGCCAGCAGTGAAGCGCTCGTAGCGGGGAAACCCTACGAGCAGTACTTC.

The chain carries TRBV6-1 and TRBJ2-3; TRBD2 matches at 9 bases. The CDR3 sequence is 16 residues long. Germline V gene lookup returns CDR1 MNHNS and CDR2 SASEGT. Trimming at V came to 4 bases and at J to 5 bases, leaving 10 bases not matched to a gene. This CDR3 is CASSVLGGGAVDTQYF. CDR3 sequence (DNA): TGTGCCAGCAGTGTGTTGGGCGGGGGGGCAGTAGATACGCAGTATTTT.

This chain uses TRBV24-1 with TRBJ2-7; TRBD1 aligns across 8 bases. This CDR3 contains 16 residues. Trimming took 3 bases from V and 1 from J; bases not matched to a gene: 7. Germline V gene sequence: CDR1 KGHDR, CDR2 SFDVKD. CDR3 region: CATSDPRRTGSYEQYF. In nucleotides, the CDR3 is TGTGCCACCAGTGATCCCCGCCGGACAGGGTCCTACGAGCAGTACTTC.

The rearrangement uses TRBV11-1 and TRBJ2-2; 8 bases align to TRBD1. Germline V gene lookup returns CDR1 SGHAT and CDR2 FQDESV (reference sequence). Trimming cost V 2 bases and J 4 bases; bases outside gene matches: 6. The CDR3 has 16 amino acids. CDR3 region: CASSLQGARGTGELFF. The CDR3 DNA reads as TGTGCCAGCAGCTTACAGGGGGCGCGGGGCACCGGGGAGCTGTTTTTT. The entire variable domain, with the rest obtained from reference TRBV11-1 and TRBJ2-2, is as follows: EAEVAQSPRYKITEKSQAVAFWCDPISGHATLYWYRQILGQGPELLVQFQDESVVDDSQLPKDRFSAERLKGVDSTLKIQPAELGDSAMYLCASSLQGARGTGELFFGEGSRLTVL.

The J gene is TRBJ1-2, the V gene TRBV5-4, with D perhaps TRBD1 (6 bases). Per germline, CDR1 SGHNT and CDR2 YYREEE (reference sequence). The germline V and J ends were trimmed by 4 bases and 5 bases, with 18 bases remaining between them. The length of the CDR3 is 15 residues. CDR3 in amino acids: CASSPRGRQGYGYTF. In DNA, the CDR3 is TGTGCCAGCAGCCCGAGAGGTCGGCAGGGGTATGGCTACACCTTC.

This clone was seen only a few times. The CDR3 region is CASSTVQGASQPQHF. The CDR3 coding sequence is TGTGCCAGTAGTACGGTACAGGGGGCGTCTCAGCCCCAGCATTTT. V gene TRBV19 combines with J gene TRBJ1-5; 9 nucleotides align to TRBD1. Germline V gene data show CDR1 as LNHDA and CDR2 as SQIVND (reference sequence). This CDR3 has 15 amino acids. The J segment lost 6 bases and the V segment lost 4 bases, leaving 7 bases of the junction unmatched.

The CDR3 DNA is TGTGCCAGCCGGGACAGGGTCGATTCACCCCTCCACTTT. This codes for CASRDRVDSPLHF. The chain recombines TRBV9 with TRBJ1-6; TRBD1 agrees at 9 bases. This CDR3 contains 13 residues. The V gene's germline CDR1 is SGDLS and CDR2 YYNGEE. V trimming: 7 bases; J trimming: 8 bases; junction bases outside the gene matches: 4.

The rearrangement links TRBV6-5 to TRBJ1-1, with D perhaps TRBD1 (6 bases). V was shortened by 7 bases and J by 4 bases, with 10 bases between the two germline ends. This CDR3 is built from 12 residues. Germline values: CDR1 MNHEY, CDR2 SVGAGI. CDR3 coding DNA: TGTGCCAGCATGATAGGGGGCACTGAAGCTTTCTTT. Translated: CASMIGGTEAFF.

This clone was seen a handful of times. The rearrangement links TRBV5-1 to TRBJ2-2; the match to TRBD2 covers 9 bases. The germline CDR1 and CDR2 sequences are SGHRS and YFSETQ. Trimming removed 0 bases from V and 0 bases from J; junction bases left unmatched: 0. This CDR3 contains 16 residues. CDR3 bases: TGCGCCAGCAGCTTGGTAGCGGGGGCGAACACCGGGGAGCTGTTTTTT. It codes for CASSLVAGANTGELFF.

The chain employs TRBV12-5 and TRBJ2-6; a possible D gene is TRBD1 (6 bases). The CDR3 contains 17 residues. Germline lookup yields CDR1 LGHNT and CDR2 FRNRAP. V lost 1 base, J lost 0 bases, and 10 bases lay in between. CDR3 in DNA: TGTGCTAGTGGTTTGGGGGACACCGGCTCTGGGGCCAACGTCCTGACTTTC. Protein sequence: CASGLGDTGSGANVLTF.

V gene TRBV10-3 combines with J gene TRBJ2-7; D is ambiguous. This CDR3 is 12 amino acids long. The V gene's germline CDR1 is ENHRY and CDR2 SYGVKD. Trimming took off 3 bases at V and 3 bases at J, with 6 bases between the two ends. CDR3 coding DNA: TGTGCCATCAGTGACAATAGCTACGAGCAGTACTTC. Its protein product is CAISDNSYEQYF.

The V call is TRBV5-4, the J call TRBJ2-4, with 12 nucleotides matching TRBD2. Germline CDR1 is SGHNT and CDR2 is YYREEE (reference sequence). This CDR3 is built from 17 residues. The V gene end was trimmed by 0 bases and the J gene end by 8 bases; junction bases not matched to a gene: 9. CDR3 residues: CASSLASSSGGADIQYF. CDR3 DNA: TGTGCCAGCAGCTTGGCCTCGTCTAGCGGGGGGGCTGACATTCAGTACTTC.

This clone was seen only once. The V call is TRBV7-6, the J call TRBJ1-1; D possibly corresponds to TRBD1 (5 bases). This CDR3 region has 16 residues. Germline-derived CDR1 and CDR2 are SGHVS and FNYEAQ. Trimming took off 5 bases at V and 2 bases at J, with 18 bases between the two ends. CDR3 in DNA: TGTGCCAGCAGCCCCCTCCGTCGAGGGGTTAACACTGAAGCTTTCTTT. It encodes CASSPLRRGVNTEAFF.

This chain joins TRBV12-3 or TRBV12-4 and TRBJ1-5; D perhaps matches TRBD1 (6 bases). The CDR3 spans 13 residues. The V and J ends lost 6 bases and 5 bases respectively, with 11 bases between them. CDR3 sequence (DNA): TGTGCCAGCAGGGGGGGCATTTATCAGCCCCAGCATTTT. Translating it yields CASRGGIYQPQHF.

The V call is TRBV24-1, the J call TRBJ2-4; 7 bases are shared with TRBD1. The CDR3 has 17 residues. Germline CDR1 is KGHDR and CDR2 is SFDVKD. The V gene end was trimmed by 0 bases and the J gene end by 1 base; junction bases not matched to a gene: 5. In DNA form, the CDR3 reads TGTGCCACCAGTGATTTGGAGACAGGGCAGGCCAAAAACATTCAGTACTTC. Encoded protein: CATSDLETGQAKNIQYF.

The CDR3 reads CASRRTGMGYGYTF. In DNA form, the CDR3 reads TGTGCCAGCAGAAGGACAGGGATGGGCTATGGCTACACCTTC. The chain carries TRBV6-5 and TRBJ1-2; 8 bases are a match to TRBD1. With V trimmed by 6 bases and J by 4 bases, 7 bases remained unmatched. CDR1 and CDR2 from the germline V gene are MNHEY and SVGAGI. This CDR3 is built from 14 residues.

V and J are TRBV11-3 and TRBJ2-3; D uncertain. The germline CDR1 and CDR2 sequences are SGHNT and YENEEA. V lost 0 bases to trimming and J lost 4 bases, with 5 bases between them. The CDR3 contains 13 residues. DNA for the CDR3: TGTGCCAGCAGCTTAGATCGGGCAGATACGCAGTATTTT. This sequence encodes CASSLDRADTQYF.